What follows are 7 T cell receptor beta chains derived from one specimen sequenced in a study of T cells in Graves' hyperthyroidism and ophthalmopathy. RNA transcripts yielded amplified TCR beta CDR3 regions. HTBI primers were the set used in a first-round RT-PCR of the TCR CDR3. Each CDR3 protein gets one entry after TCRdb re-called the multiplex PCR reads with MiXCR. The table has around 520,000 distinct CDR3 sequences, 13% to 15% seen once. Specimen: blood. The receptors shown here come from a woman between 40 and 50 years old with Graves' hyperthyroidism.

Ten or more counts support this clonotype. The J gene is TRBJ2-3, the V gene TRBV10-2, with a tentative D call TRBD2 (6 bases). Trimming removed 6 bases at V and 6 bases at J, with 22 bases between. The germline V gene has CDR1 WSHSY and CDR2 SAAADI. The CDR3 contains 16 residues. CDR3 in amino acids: CASSLYPSVEADTQYF. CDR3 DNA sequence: TGCGCCAGCAGCCTATACCCTAGCGTCGAGGCGGATACGCAGTATTTT.

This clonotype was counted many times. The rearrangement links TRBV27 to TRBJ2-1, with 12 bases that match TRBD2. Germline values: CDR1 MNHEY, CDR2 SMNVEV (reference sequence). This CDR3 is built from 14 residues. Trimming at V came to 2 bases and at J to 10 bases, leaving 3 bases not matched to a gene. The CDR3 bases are TGTGCCAGCAGTTTACTAGCGGGAGGGCGAGAGCAGTTCTTC. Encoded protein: CASSLLAGGREQFF.

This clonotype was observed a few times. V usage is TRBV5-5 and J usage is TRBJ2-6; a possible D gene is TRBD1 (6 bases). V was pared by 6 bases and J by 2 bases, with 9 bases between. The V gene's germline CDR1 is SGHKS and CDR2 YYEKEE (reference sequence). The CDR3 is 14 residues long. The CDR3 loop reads CASIRDTGANVLTF. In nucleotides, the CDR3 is TGTGCCAGCATACGGGACACTGGGGCCAACGTCCTGACTTTC.

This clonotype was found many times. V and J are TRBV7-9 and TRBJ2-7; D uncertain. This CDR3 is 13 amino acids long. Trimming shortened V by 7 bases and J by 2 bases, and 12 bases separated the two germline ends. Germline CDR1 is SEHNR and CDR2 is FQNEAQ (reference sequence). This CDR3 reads CASTKKGTYEQYF. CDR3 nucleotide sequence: TGTGCCAGCACCAAAAAAGGCACCTACGAGCAGTACTTC.

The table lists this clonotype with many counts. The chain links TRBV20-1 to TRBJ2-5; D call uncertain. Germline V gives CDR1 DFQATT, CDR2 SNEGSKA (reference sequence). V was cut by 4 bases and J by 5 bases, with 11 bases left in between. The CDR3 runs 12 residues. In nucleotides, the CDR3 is TGCAGTGCTACGGACGGTGGGGAGACCCAGTACTTC. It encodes CSATDGGETQYF.

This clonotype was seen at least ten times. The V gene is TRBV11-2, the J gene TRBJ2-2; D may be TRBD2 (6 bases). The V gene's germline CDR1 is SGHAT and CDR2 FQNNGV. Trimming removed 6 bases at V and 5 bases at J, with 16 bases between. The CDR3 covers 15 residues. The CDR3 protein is CASRQTGTQTGELFF. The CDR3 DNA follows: TGTGCCAGCAGGCAAACCGGGACTCAGACCGGGGAGCTGTTTTTT.

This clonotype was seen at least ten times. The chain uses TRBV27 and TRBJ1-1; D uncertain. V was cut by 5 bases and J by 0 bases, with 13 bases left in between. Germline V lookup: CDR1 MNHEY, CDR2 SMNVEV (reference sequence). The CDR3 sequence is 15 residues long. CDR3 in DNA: TGTGCCAGCAGTCGGTGGACGGCCATGAACACTGAAGCTTTCTTT. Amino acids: CASSRWTAMNTEAFF.